This T cell receptor beta chain derives from a study of T cells in Graves' hyperthyroidism and ophthalmopathy. This clonotype has a count of ten or more. Template material for amplifying TCR beta CDR3 regions consisted of RNA transcripts. HTBI primers were the set used in a first-round RT-PCR of the TCR CDR3. TCRdb fed the multiplex PCR reads into MiXCR, producing one record per CDR3 protein. The sample has around 300,000 distinct CDR3 sequences, around a quarter seen once. Germline CDR1 reads DFQATT; CDR2 reads SNEGSKA (reference sequence). This CDR3 region has 11 residues. Trimming shortened V by 3 bases and J by 0 bases, and 2 bases separated the two germline ends.

The rearrangement joins TRBV20-1 to TRBJ1-1; D not certain. The receptor was isolated from a man aged 35 to 55 with Graves' hyperthyroidism that later progressed to Graves' ophthalmopathy. The sequenced sample consisted of blood. CDR3 sequence: CSASLNTEAFF. CDR3 nucleotides: TGCAGTGCTAGTCTGAACACTGAAGCTTTCTTT.